Listed below are T cell receptor beta chains from one sample, sequenced in a study of blood T cells in healthy people across ages. TCRdb reanalysed the 5' RACE reads using MiXCR and keeps one entry per CDR3 protein. In the table there are some 1.5 million distinct CDR3 sequences, about 28% of which are singletons. The specimen was blood. These receptors all stem from a woman in her thirties in good health. The CDR3 runs from the conserved cysteine through the conserved F or W. A D gene is named only where the DNA matches it firmly. Clone size is stated in some rows and not others, as once, few, many or a class when expanded.

v_gene	j_gene	abundance	d_gene	CDR3aa	CDR3nt
TRBV6-1	TRBJ1-6	few	NA	CASNEDKSYNSPLHF	TGTGCCAGCAATGAAGACAAGTCCTATAATTCACCCCTCCACTTT
TRBV5-1	TRBJ2-1	NA	TRBD1	CASSSGQSFNEQFF	TGCGCCAGCAGCTCGGGACAGTCTTTCAATGAGCAGTTCTTC
TRBV6-2/TRBV6-3	TRBJ2-1	few	NA	CASRSGGTLYNEQFF	TGTGCCAGCAGGTCAGGGGGGACTCTTTACAATGAGCAGTTCTTC
TRBV13	TRBJ2-5	NA	NA	CANSHKQGWETQYF	TGTGCCAACAGCCATAAACAGGGTTGGGAGACCCAGTACTTC
TRBV18	TRBJ2-7	NA	NA	CASSPCLARIYEQYF	TGCGCCAGCTCACCATGTCTAGCGCGAATTTACGAGCAGTACTTC
TRBV20-1	TRBJ1-4	NA	TRBD1	CSASLTGTNEKLFF	TGCAGTGCTTCTCTGACAGGGACTAATGAAAAACTGTTTTTT
TRBV7-8	TRBJ2-1	NA	NA	CASSPDLGNEQFF	TGTGCCAGCAGCCCAGACCTTGGGAATGAGCAGTTCTTC
TRBV12-3/TRBV12-4	TRBJ2-6	few	NA	CASSTGTATGANVLTF	TGTGCCAGCAGCACGGGGACGGCTACTGGGGCCAACGTCCTGACTTTC
TRBV2	TRBJ2-5	NA	NA	CVSSGGPGAQYF	TGTGTCAGCAGTGGGGGGCCGGGGGCCCAGTACTTC
TRBV20-1	TRBJ1-5	once	NA	CSVILRANQPQHF	TGCAGTGTCATCCTAAGGGCGAATCAGCCCCAGCATTTT
TRBV9	TRBJ2-3	NA	TRBD2	CASSVEGTSGSNTQYF	TGTGCCAGCAGCGTAGAGGGGACTAGCGGGAGTAATACGCAGTATTTT
TRBV3-1	TRBJ1-4	NA	NA	CASNRGLSYEKLFF	TGTGCCAGCAACCGGGGGCTCAGTTATGAAAAACTGTTTTTT
TRBV7-9	TRBJ1-1	few	NA	CASSSPQWAGSNQLNTEAFF	TGTGCCAGCAGCTCACCCCAGTGGGCAGGGTCCAACCAATTGAACACTGAAGCTTTCTTT
TRBV12-3/TRBV12-4	TRBJ1-6	NA	NA	CASSLRSSSNPPLHF	TGTGCCAGCAGTTTGAGGTCCAGTTCTAATCCACCCCTCCACTTT
TRBV27	TRBJ2-1	NA	NA	CASKVLSYYNEQFF	TGTGCCAGCAAAGTCCTTAGCTATTACAATGAGCAGTTCTTC
TRBV12-5	TRBJ2-1	NA	NA	CASGPPQRHNEQFF	TGTGCTAGTGGTCCTCCCCAGCGCCACAATGAGCAGTTCTTC
TRBV24-1	TRBJ2-4	NA	NA	CATSDLRTTSYNEQYF	TGTGCCACCAGTGATTTGCGGACTACATCCTACAATGAGCAGTACTTC
TRBV24-1	TRBJ1-6	once	TRBD1	CATSGPGQDYSPLHF	TGTGCCACCAGTGGTCCGGGACAGGATTATTCACCCCTCCACTTT
TRBV6-1	TRBJ2-3	NA	TRBD2	CASSERRGTSGNTDTQYF	TGTGCCAGCAGTGAAAGAAGGGGGACTAGCGGGAACACAGATACGCAGTATTTT
TRBV27	TRBJ2-4	NA	NA	CASSRRAVAKNIQYF	TGTGCCAGCAGTCGACGAGCGGTAGCCAAAAACATTCAGTACTTC
TRBV9	TRBJ1-2	many	NA	CASSGQGTPNYGYTF	TGTGCCAGCAGCGGCCAGGGGACTCCTAACTATGGCTACACCTTC
TRBV9	TRBJ2-3	many	NA	CASSAPGSDTQYF	TGTGCCAGCAGCGCACCAGGGTCAGATACGCAGTATTTT
TRBV7-3	TRBJ2-3	NA	TRBD2	CASSIRGGGKGGTDTQYF	TGTGCCAGCAGCATCAGGGGCGGGGGGAAAGGCGGCACAGATACGCAGTATTTT
TRBV7-7	TRBJ2-2	NA	NA	CASSRSTNTGELFF	TGTGCCAGCAGCCGATCGACAAACACCGGGGAGCTGTTTTTT
TRBV24-1	TRBJ2-5	NA	TRBD1	CATSDSGTGVARETQYF	TGTGCCACCAGTGATTCCGGGACAGGGGTGGCCAGGGAGACCCAGTACTTC
TRBV20-1	TRBJ2-2	NA	TRBD2	CSARDPAGGGGELFF	TGCAGTGCTAGAGATCCAGCGGGGGGGGGCGGGGAGCTGTTTTTT
TRBV5-1	TRBJ2-5	NA	NA	CASCRVGGYQETQYF	TGCGCCAGCTGTAGGGTCGGGGGATACCAAGAGACCCAGTACTTC
TRBV9	TRBJ2-5	few	TRBD2	CASSPGASGGYQETQYF	TGTGCCAGCAGCCCCGGGGCTAGCGGGGGGTACCAAGAGACCCAGTACTTC
TRBV12-3/TRBV12-4	TRBJ2-7	many	TRBD1	CASSLDRQGEQYF	TGTGCCAGCAGTCTAGACCGACAGGGGGAGCAGTACTTC
TRBV28	TRBJ2-6	few	NA	CASGSLRGGANVLTF	TGTGCCAGCGGCTCGCTCAGGGGCGGGGCCAACGTCCTGACTTTC
TRBV12-3/TRBV12-4	TRBJ2-3	NA	NA	CASSGQRAGGTQYF	TGTGCCAGCAGCGGACAAAGAGCAGGGGGGACGCAGTATTTT
TRBV14	TRBJ2-1	few	NA	CASSQVWNEQFF	TGTGCCAGCAGCCAAGTGTGGAATGAGCAGTTCTTC
TRBV3-1	TRBJ2-7	NA	NA	CASSKYRDSYEQYF	TGTGCCAGCAGTAAATACCGGGACTCCTACGAGCAGTACTTC
TRBV7-2	TRBJ1-2	NA	TRBD1	CASSYATGGANGYTF	TGTGCCAGCAGCTATGCGACAGGGGGCGCCAATGGCTACACCTTC
TRBV20-1	TRBJ2-7	NA	NA	CSARDPSGPVYEQYF	TGCAGTGCTAGAGATCCGTCGGGCCCCGTCTACGAGCAGTACTTC
TRBV27	TRBJ2-1	few	NA	CASSLRPRDSYNEQFF	TGTGCCAGCAGTCTCCGCCCGCGGGACAGCTACAATGAGCAGTTCTTC
TRBV25-1	TRBJ2-5	NA	TRBD1	CASNTYRGSLEETQYF	TGTGCCAGCAATACATACAGGGGCTCCTTAGAAGAGACCCAGTACTTC
TRBV20-1	TRBJ2-7	NA	NA	CSAPSSGRGDEQYF	TGCAGTGCTCCAAGCAGTGGCAGGGGAGACGAGCAGTACTTC
TRBV12-5	TRBJ1-2	few	NA	CASGFAIPGLPNYGYTF	TGTGCTAGTGGTTTCGCTATCCCGGGACTGCCTAACTATGGCTACACCTTC
TRBV5-1	TRBJ2-2	NA	TRBD1	CASSVRTGGDTGELFF	TGCGCCAGCAGCGTGCGGACAGGGGGAGACACCGGGGAGCTGTTTTTT
TRBV25-1	TRBJ2-3	few	NA	CASSELNPDTQYF	TGTGCCAGCAGTGAATTGAACCCAGATACGCAGTATTTT
TRBV7-6	TRBJ1-6	NA	NA	CASGSTVNSPLHF	TGTGCCAGCGGTAGCACAGTTAATTCACCCCTCCACTTT
TRBV12-3/TRBV12-4	TRBJ2-5	few	TRBD2	CASSDLSGALRGSQYF	TGTGCCAGCAGTGACCTTAGCGGGGCCCTCAGGGGAAGCCAGTACTTC
TRBV24-1	TRBJ2-5	few	TRBD2	CATSDNRLAGDQETQYF	TGTGCCACCAGTGATAACCGACTAGCGGGAGACCAAGAGACCCAGTACTTC
TRBV6-5	TRBJ1-4	NA	NA	CASKGVGYEKLFF	TGTGCCAGCAAGGGCGTAGGGTATGAAAAACTGTTTTTT
TRBV7-2	TRBJ1-2	NA	NA	CASSSPGLGIYGYTF	TGTGCCAGCAGCTCCCCTGGACTGGGGATCTATGGCTACACCTTC
TRBV28	TRBJ2-1	few	TRBD2	CASSPYSGASYNEQFF	TGTGCCAGCAGTCCCTATAGCGGGGCATCCTACAATGAGCAGTTCTTC
TRBV7-2	TRBJ1-5	NA	TRBD1	CASSQTRDRHQPQHF	TGTGCCAGCAGCCAAACTCGGGACAGGCATCAGCCCCAGCATTTT
TRBV5-1	TRBJ2-5	few	NA	CASSYHRTGPETQYF	TGCGCCAGCAGCTATCACCGAACAGGGCCGGAGACCCAGTACTTC
TRBV5-1	TRBJ1-5	NA	NA	CASSLEGSISNQPQHF	TGCGCCAGCAGCTTGGAAGGGTCCATTAGCAATCAGCCCCAGCATTTT
TRBV3-1	TRBJ1-2	NA	TRBD1	CASNQSRTGGDYGYTF	TGTGCCAGCAACCAGTCTCGGACAGGGGGAGACTATGGCTACACCTTC
TRBV28	TRBJ2-5	many	TRBD2	CASSLRGLAGAETQYF	TGTGCCAGCAGTTTACGGGGACTAGCGGGAGCGGAGACCCAGTACTTC
TRBV15	TRBJ2-7	once	NA	CATSREMAYEQYF	TGTGCCACCAGCAGAGAGATGGCCTACGAGCAGTACTTC
TRBV19	TRBJ2-1	once	NA	CASKGGAYNEQFF	TGTGCCAGTAAGGGCGGTGCGTACAATGAGCAGTTCTTC